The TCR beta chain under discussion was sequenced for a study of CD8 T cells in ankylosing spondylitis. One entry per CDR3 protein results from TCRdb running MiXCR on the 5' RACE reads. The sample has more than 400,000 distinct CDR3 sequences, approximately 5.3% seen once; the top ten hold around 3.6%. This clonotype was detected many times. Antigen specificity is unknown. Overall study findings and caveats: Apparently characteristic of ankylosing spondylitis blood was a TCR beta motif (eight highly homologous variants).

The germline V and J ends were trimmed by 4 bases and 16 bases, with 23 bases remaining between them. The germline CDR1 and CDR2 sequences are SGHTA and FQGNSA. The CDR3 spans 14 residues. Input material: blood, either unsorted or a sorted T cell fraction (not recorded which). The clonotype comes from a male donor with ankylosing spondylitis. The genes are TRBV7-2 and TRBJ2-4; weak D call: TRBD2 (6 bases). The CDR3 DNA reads TGTGCCAGCAGCTCAAGGCATGCAAGCGGGCCCCCATACTTC. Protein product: CASSSRHASGPPYF.